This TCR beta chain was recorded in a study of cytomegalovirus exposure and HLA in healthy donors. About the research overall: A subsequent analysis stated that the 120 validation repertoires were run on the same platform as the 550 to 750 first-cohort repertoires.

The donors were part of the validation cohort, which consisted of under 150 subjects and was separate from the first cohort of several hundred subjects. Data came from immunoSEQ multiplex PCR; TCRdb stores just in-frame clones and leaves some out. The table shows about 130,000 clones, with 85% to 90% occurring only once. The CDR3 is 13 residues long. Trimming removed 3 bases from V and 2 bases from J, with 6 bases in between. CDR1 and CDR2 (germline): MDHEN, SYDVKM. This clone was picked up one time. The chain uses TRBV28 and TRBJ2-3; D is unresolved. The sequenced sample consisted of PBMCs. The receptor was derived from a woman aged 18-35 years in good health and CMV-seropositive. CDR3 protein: CASSLGITDTQYF. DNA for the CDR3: TGTGCCAGCAGTTTGGGCATCACAGATACGCAGTATTTT.